These 19 T cell receptor beta chains were sequenced from one sample in a study of blood T cells in healthy people across ages. Together with a sample-barcoded 5' primer, a J-beta primer mix was included in a second PCR lasting about 6 to 11 cycles. TCRdb analysed the 5' RACE reads with MiXCR anew, one entry per CDR3 protein. The sample contains fewer than 2,000,000 distinct CDR3 sequences, approximately 39% of which appear only once. The sequenced material came from blood. The receptors come from a human donor in good health.

This clonotype was found a few times. The J gene is TRBJ2-7, the V gene TRBV7-2; 12 bases are shared with TRBD2. Losses at the gene ends were 5 bases for V and 5 bases for J; bases not matched to a gene: 10. There are 16 residues in the CDR3. CDR1 and CDR2 from the germline V gene are SGHTA and FQGNSA. The CDR3 protein is CTSSPTLAGGLHEQYF. In nucleotides, the CDR3 is TGTACCAGCAGCCCGACTCTAGCGGGGGGGCTTCACGAGCAGTACTTC.

This sequence joins TRBV10-2 and TRBJ2-1, with D perhaps TRBD1 (6 bases). The end of the DNA aligns better with TRBJ2-7, so the J call may be wrong. Germline CDR1 WSHSY, CDR2 SAAADI. The CDR3 is 15 amino acids. The CDR3 loop reads CASSFPGEVNNEQYF. CDR3 in DNA: TGCGCCAGCAGTTTCCCAGGGGAAGTCAACAATGAGCAGTACTTC.

This clonotype was counted only a few times. The chain recombines TRBV12-3 or TRBV12-4 with TRBJ2-5; no clear D. This CDR3 has 13 residues. Trimming cost V 0 bases and J 5 bases, with 7 bases left between them. The CDR3 reads CASSLAARETQYF. CDR3 nucleotide sequence: TGTGCCAGCAGTTTAGCGGCGAGGGAGACCCAGTACTTC.

The V and J genes are TRBV29-1 and TRBJ1-1; D may be TRBD1 (6 bases). Germline CDR1 and CDR2: SQVTM and ANQGSEA. Trimming stripped 1 base from V and 4 bases from J, with 13 bases between. CDR3 size: 14 residues. The CDR3 reads CSVEVLGAGTEAFF. In DNA form, the CDR3 reads TGCAGCGTTGAAGTTCTGGGGGCCGGCACTGAAGCTTTCTTT.

This clonotype was recorded many times. The V and J genes are TRBV5-6 and TRBJ2-5, with unresolved D. This CDR3 is built from 13 residues. The germline V gene has CDR1 SGHDT and CDR2 YYEEEE. The V end lost 1 base, the J end lost 4 bases, and 8 bases lay between the germline ends. The CDR3 DNA follows: TGTGCCAGCAGCTTGTGGACCGGAGAGACCCAGTACTTC. Its protein is CASSLWTGETQYF.

For this clonotype: Sequence at one end of the junction differs from germline and may be a read error. The chain combines TRBV7-3 with TRBJ1-2; 9 bases match TRBD1. Germline CDR1 SGHTA, CDR2 FQGTGA. This CDR3 region has 14 residues. CDR3 DNA: TGTGCCGGCAGCCCGGGACAGGGTACAGCTGGCTACACCTTC. This codes for CAGSPGQGTAGYTF.

The chain employs TRBV7-8 and TRBJ1-5; 7 bases are a match to TRBD1. V dropped 5 bases and J dropped 5; count of bases not matched to a gene: 12. This CDR3 has 16 residues. Germline lookup yields CDR1 SGHVS and CDR2 FQNEAQ. CDR3 region: CASSLRQGGTDQPQHF. DNA of the CDR3: TGTGCCAGCAGCCTAAGACAGGGCGGGACGGATCAGCCCCAGCATTTT.

The chain uses TRBV2 and TRBJ2-5; either TRBD1 or TRBD2 may supply D (6 bases each). V lost 7 bases and J 5 bases, leaving 14 bases between the germline ends. CDR3 size: 13 residues. Looked up from germline, CDR1 is SNHLY and CDR2 is FYNNEI. In DNA form, the CDR3 reads TGTGCCAGCACCGTCGGGGGCTACGAGACCCAGTACTTC. Its translation: CASTVGGYETQYF.

V gene TRBV6-2 or TRBV6-3 combines with J gene TRBJ2-1; unclear D gene. Germline CDR1 reads MNHEY; CDR2 reads SVGEGT. V lost 3 bases and J lost 4, with 7 bases in between. The CDR3 contains 13 residues. CDR3 DNA: TGTGCCAGCAGTTATAGGGAATACAATGAGCAGTTCTTC. Amino acid sequence: CASSYREYNEQFF.

This clonotype appeared a few times. A junction end diverges from the germline sequence, so it may reflect a read error. This chain joins TRBV29-1 and TRBJ1-1; D unclear. Germline CDR1 and CDR2: SQVTM and ANQGSEA. CDR3 size: 13 residues. For the CDR3, the DNA is TGCAGCGTTGAACGACAACAGAACCCTGAAGCTTTCTTT. This encodes CSVERQQNPEAFF.

This clonotype was observed a handful of times. The gene calls are TRBV7-6 and TRBJ2-4; 8 nucleotides align to TRBD1. The CDR3 loop spans 13 amino acids. Germline V gene lookup returns CDR1 SGHVS and CDR2 FNYEAQ. The V segment lost 5 bases and the J segment 6 bases; nucleotides outside the gene matches: 3. The DNA for the CDR3 is TGTGCCAGCAGCCCACAGGGGGGAAACATTCAGTACTTC. Residues: CASSPQGGNIQYF.

The rearrangement links TRBV6-5 to TRBJ2-1; TRBD1 aligns across 8 bases. This CDR3 has 15 amino acids. Germline CDR1 and CDR2: MNHEY and SVGAGI. The J segment lost 13 bases and the V segment lost 2 bases, leaving 13 bases of the junction unmatched. The CDR3 reads CASSYGGQGAETQFF. DNA for the CDR3: TGTGCCAGCAGTTACGGAGGACAGGGAGCGGAGACCCAGTTCTTC.

As for this clonotype: With a much larger clone just one base away, this may be a read error. The V and J genes are TRBV6-2 or TRBV6-3 and TRBJ2-5, with D uncertain. Germline lookup yields CDR1 MNHEY and CDR2 SVGEGT. The CDR3 has 11 amino acids. Trimming cost V 2 bases and J 11 bases, with 9 bases left between them. CDR3: CASSYGVGQYF. In DNA form, the CDR3 reads TGTGCCAGCAGTTACGGGGTCGGGCAGTACTTC.

In regard to this clonotype: The conserved final phenylalanine or tryptophan is absent from the CDR3, which likely points to a read error. The V and J genes are TRBV29-1 and TRBJ2-7; D is tentatively TRBD1 or TRBD2 (5 bases each). CDR3 length: 13 amino acids. The germline V gene encodes CDR1 SQVTM and CDR2 ANQGSEA. Trimming stripped 6 bases from V and 5 bases from J, with 17 bases between. CDR3 residues: CSVRGTIYNEQYY. In DNA, the CDR3 is TGCAGCGTACGAGGGACCATCTATAACGAGCAGTACTAC.

About this clonotype: A much larger clonotype is one base distant, so this may be a read error. This chain uses TRBV5-5 with TRBJ2-5; the D gene could be TRBD1 or TRBD2 (5 bases each). Germline V gives CDR1 SGHKS, CDR2 YYEKEE (reference sequence). CDR3 length: 13 residues. Trimming pared 8 bases from V and 1 base from J, leaving 12 bases between. CDR3 in DNA: TGTGCCAGGGGCACCGGGACCCAAGAGACCCAGTACTTC. Translating gives CARGTGTQETQYF.

The chain joins TRBV20-1 to TRBJ2-5; 10 bases match TRBD1. The DNA end lines up better with TRBJ2-7; the J call may be wrong. The CDR3 runs 15 residues. Looked up from germline, CDR1 is DFQATT and CDR2 is SNEGSKA (reference sequence). DNA for the CDR3: TGCAGTGCTAGACCTTGGACAGGGGGGACCTACGAGCAGTACTTC. Translated: CSARPWTGGTYEQYF.

This clonotype has at least ten counts. V and J are TRBV7-2 and TRBJ2-5, with TRBD2 identical over 7 bases. Germline V gene lookup returns CDR1 SGHTA and CDR2 FQGNSA. V shed 5 bases, J shed 2 bases, and the junction held 8 bases outside the gene matches. The CDR3 spans 15 residues. The CDR3: CASSLGGGRQETQYF. CDR3 nucleotides: TGTGCCAGCAGCCTCGGGGGAGGGCGTCAAGAGACCCAGTACTTC.

This rearrangement joins TRBV29-1 to TRBJ2-4; D is unclear. The V and J ends lost 7 bases and 13 bases respectively, with 26 bases between them. CDR3 length: 14 residues. Germline CDR1 SQVTM, CDR2 ANQGSEA. The CDR3 reads CSGNKGFTANEQYF. CDR3 DNA sequence: TGCAGCGGTAACAAGGGTTTTACTGCCAATGAGCAGTACTTC.

The J gene is TRBJ1-2, the V gene TRBV6-1; D uncertain. Trimming pared 0 bases from V and 6 bases from J, leaving 8 bases between. Per germline, CDR1 MNHNS and CDR2 SASEGT. The CDR3 is made up of 13 amino acids. As DNA, the CDR3 is TGTGCCAGCAGTGAAGCGCATGGGGATGGCTACACCTTC. Its protein is CASSEAHGDGYTF.